Below, 16 T cell receptor beta chains from the same sample are listed, as sequenced in a study of T-cell memory formation after mild COVID-19. TCRdb reprocessed the 5' RACE reads with MiXCR, giving one entry per CDR3 protein. The sample gives roughly 300,000 distinct CDR3 sequences, approximately 14% of which show up once; 22% is in the top ten. The sequencing sample was made of PBMCs or a T cell subset sorted from them (not recorded which). The receptors were gathered from a man aged 18 to 30 who had mild COVID-19 (a few samples of this study predate the infection). Cell type and time point are not known.

The chain uses TRBV5-1 and TRBJ2-3, with 8 nucleotides matching TRBD1. Germline V lookup: CDR1 SGHRS, CDR2 YFSETQ. The V segment lost 2 bases and the J segment 0 bases; nucleotides outside the gene matches: 5. This CDR3 region has 16 residues. This chain's CDR3 is CASSFRQGASTDTQYF. CDR3 nucleotides: TGCGCCAGCAGCTTCCGCCAGGGGGCGAGCACAGATACGCAGTATTTT.

The gene calls are TRBV29-1 and TRBJ2-5; no firm D call. Looked up from germline, CDR1 is SQVTM and CDR2 is ANQGSEA. Trimming took 3 bases from V and 5 from J, leaving 10 bases between them. This CDR3 contains 12 residues. The DNA of the CDR3 is TGCAGCGTTGATACGGTAAATGAGACCCAGTACTTC. The encoded protein is CSVDTVNETQYF.

The chain has TRBV6-5 and TRBJ1-3; D gene uncertain. CDR1 and CDR2 from the germline V gene are MNHEY and SVGAGI. The CDR3 runs 14 residues. Trimming shortened V by 6 bases and J by 3 bases, and 12 bases separated the two germline ends. The CDR3 loop reads CASSPTPFGNTIYF. In DNA, the CDR3 is TGTGCCAGCAGCCCGACGCCTTTTGGAAACACCATATATTTT.

V is TRBV6-6 and J is TRBJ1-6, with a tentative D call TRBD1 (5 bases). The ends were cut back, 2 bases at V and 4 bases at J, with 15 bases in the middle. Germline V CDR1 and CDR2: MNHNY, SVGAGI (reference sequence). The CDR3 spans 17 residues. The CDR3 spells CASSYRVGDPYNSPLHF. The CDR3, as DNA: TGTGCCAGCAGTTACCGGGTCGGGGACCCTTATAATTCACCCCTCCACTTT.

Many counts were recorded for this clonotype. The CDR3 DNA reads as TGTGCCAGCAGTTACTCCTGGGACGCTAACTATGGCTACACCTTC. Protein sequence: CASSYSWDANYGYTF. This chain connects TRBV6-5 to TRBJ1-2, with a possible D match to TRBD1 (5 bases). Between the trimmed V and J ends, which lost 0 bases and 0 bases, there was a span of 8 bases. The CDR3 extends over 15 amino acids. CDR1 and CDR2 (germline): MNHEY, SVGAGI.

This clonotype has more than one count but fewer than ten. CDR3 DNA: TGCGCCAGCAGCCAGTTGGGAGTAGCCAAAAACATTCAGTACTTC. Protein product: CASSQLGVAKNIQYF. The V gene is TRBV4-1, the J gene TRBJ2-4, with D possibly TRBD2 on 5 matching bases. Germline-derived CDR1 and CDR2 are MGHRA and YSYEKL. Trimming left V 3 bases short and J 0 bases short, with 9 bases between. This CDR3 has 15 amino acids.

This clonotype was counted only a few times. The V call is TRBV5-1, the J call TRBJ2-3; D possibly corresponds to TRBD1 (5 bases). CDR1 and CDR2 (germline): SGHRS, YFSETQ. The V and J ends lost 4 bases and 5 bases respectively, with 8 bases between them. CDR3 length equals 12 residues. For the CDR3, the DNA is TGCGCCAGCAGCCCAGGGCAAGATACGCAGTATTTT. Protein: CASSPGQDTQYF.

V usage is TRBV6-6 and J usage is TRBJ2-7; TRBD2 agrees at 7 bases. With 6 bases clipped from V and 4 bases from J, the junction kept 9 bases outside the gene matches. The CDR3 consists of 14 residues. Per the germline V gene, CDR1 is MNHNY and CDR2 is SVGAGI (reference sequence). The CDR3 coding sequence is TGTGCCAGCAGGGATCCTAGCGGATTATACGAGCAGTACGTC. It translates to CASRDPSGLYEQYV.

The chain employs TRBV11-2 and TRBJ2-7; TRBD1 matches at 9 bases. V lost 5 bases, J lost 5 bases, and 10 bases stayed unmatched. The CDR3 has 15 residues. CDR1 is SGHAT and CDR2 is FQNNGV in the germline V gene. DNA of the CDR3: TGTGCCAGCAGCCGACCGCCGGGACAGGGCCACGAGCAGTACTTC. Translation: CASSRPPGQGHEQYF.

Only a few counts were recorded for this clonotype. The chain carries TRBV7-3 and TRBJ2-1; D is unclear. Germline V gene sequence: CDR1 SGHTA, CDR2 FQGTGA. This CDR3 has 17 residues. Trimming stripped 4 bases from V and 7 bases from J, with 23 bases between. The CDR3 here is CASSSQPGLSSRNEQFF. In DNA form, the CDR3 reads TGTGCCAGCAGCTCCCAACCGGGCCTCTCCTCGAGGAATGAGCAGTTCTTC.

This chain links TRBV7-3 with TRBJ2-3; 9 bases line up with TRBD2. The V segment lost 4 bases and the J segment 14 bases; nucleotides outside the gene matches: 10. CDR1 and CDR2 (germline): SGHTA, FQGTGA. This CDR3 has 13 amino acids. The CDR3 nucleotides read TGTGCCAGCAGCTCCCCGGGGGCGGGGGGGCTGTATTTT. It encodes CASSSPGAGGLYF.

The chain employs TRBV19 and TRBJ2-5; D is perhaps TRBD1 or TRBD2 (5 bases each). The CDR3 has 11 amino acids. Germline values: CDR1 LNHDA, CDR2 SQIVND (reference sequence). With 9 bases removed from V and 5 bases from J, the gap between germline ends came to 10 bases. This CDR3 is CARGTGETQYF. The DNA of the CDR3 is TGTGCCAGAGGGACCGGGGAGACCCAGTACTTC. Looking up the rest from reference TRBV19 and TRBJ2-5 gives the full variable domain: DGGITQSPKYLFRKEGQNVTLSCEQNLNHDAMYWYRQDPGQGLRLIYYSQIVNDFQKGDIAEGYSVSREKKESFPLTVTSAQKNPTAFYLCARGTGETQYFGPGTRLLVL.

The V gene is TRBV7-2, the J gene TRBJ1-2; D ambiguous. V was clipped by 6 bases and J by 4 bases, with 15 bases between them. The CDR3 totals 14 residues. Germline V gene sequence: CDR1 SGHTA, CDR2 FQGNSA. DNA of the CDR3: TGTGCCAGCAGTTCTATCAGCACGATCTATGGCTACACCTTC. Protein sequence: CASSSISTIYGYTF.

The chain couples TRBV18 to TRBJ1-4, with D maybe TRBD1 (5 bases). Germline V gene lookup returns CDR1 KGHSH and CDR2 LQKENI. This CDR3 is 14 amino acids long. V lost 3 bases to trimming and J lost 6 bases, with 11 bases between them. The CDR3 sequence is CASSPLGLDEKLFF. CDR3 nucleotide sequence: TGTGCCAGCTCACCGTTGGGGCTGGATGAAAAACTGTTTTTT.

This clonotype was seen a handful of times. This chain links TRBV25-1 with TRBJ2-1; TRBD1 matches at 9 bases. Germline-derived CDR1 and CDR2 are MGHDK and SYGVNS. The length of the CDR3 is 13 residues. Trimming at V came to 2 bases and at J to 16 bases, leaving 9 bases not matched to a gene. CDR3 coding DNA: TGTGCCAGCAGTGAACGATTCCGGGACAGGGTATTCTTC. The encoded protein is CASSERFRDRVFF.

The chain uses TRBV7-7 and TRBJ1-1, with D possibly matching TRBD1 (5 bases). CDR1 is SSHAT and CDR2 is FNYEAQ in the germline V gene (reference sequence). This CDR3 is 16 amino acids long. V gave up 5 bases and J gave up 6 bases, with 22 bases separating them. The CDR3 here is CASSPGVGRGLAEAFF. CDR3 bases: TGTGCCAGCAGCCCCGGGGTGGGCCGGGGGTTAGCTGAAGCTTTCTTT.